Listed below are T cell receptor beta chains from one sample, sequenced in a study of shared clonotypes between healthy human individuals. TCRdb's copy holds only in-frame clones and misses some; the assay was immunoSEQ multiplex PCR. The sample records some 1.5 million clones, around 95% being singletons. The sequencing input was naive CD4+ T cells sorted from blood. The receptors derive from a man aged 30 to 39 in good health. The CDR3 runs from the conserved cysteine through the conserved F or W. Each record gives: CDR3 DNA, CDR3 protein, clone size, V gene, D gene, J gene. A D gene is named only where the DNA matches it firmly. Clone sizes are given selectively: once, few, many, or a class where the clone is expanded.

TGTGCCAGCTCACCACGTACGGGAGCCTCCTACAATGAGCAGTTCTTC	CASSPRTGASYNEQFF	-	TRBV18	-	TRBJ2-1
TGTGCCAGCAGCTTGGAACAGGGGGCACTCACCGGGGAGCTGTTTTTT	CASSLEQGALTGELFF	-	TRBV5-4	TRBD1	TRBJ2-2
TGTGCCAGCTCACGGTGGACAGTACCGAACACCGGGGAGCTGTTTTTT	CASSRWTVPNTGELFF	-	TRBV18	-	TRBJ2-2
TGTGCCAGCTCACCACTAGCGGGCACTAGCACAGATACGCAGTATTTT	CASSPLAGTSTDTQYF	-	TRBV18	TRBD2	TRBJ2-3
TGTGCCAGCAGTGGGCAGCAGAACACTGAAGCTTTCTTT	CASSGQQNTEAFF	-	TRBV5-4	-	TRBJ1-1
TGTGCCAGCAGTGAACTGGAGACCCAGTACTTC	CASSELETQYF	-	TRBV2	-	TRBJ2-5
TGTGCCAGCAGACACAGAAACCAATATGGCTACACCTTC	CASRHRNQYGYTF	-	TRBV7-9	-	TRBJ1-2
TGCGCCAGCAGCTTTGGTACCGGGTCGGGAGCAGGCGAGCAGTACTTC	CASSFGTGSGAGEQYF	once	TRBV5-1	-	TRBJ2-7
TGTGCCAGCAGTGCCGGAGGCGCCGGCAATCAGCCCCAGCATTTT	CASSAGGAGNQPQHF	-	TRBV2	-	TRBJ1-5
TGTGCCAGCAGCTCCCCGGGTAGCGGGAGTTTCGAGCAGTACTTC	CASSSPGSGSFEQYF	-	TRBV28	TRBD2	TRBJ2-7
TGTGCCAGCTCACCCCTCTTTACTAGCGGGACGAACACCGGGGAGCTGTTTTTT	CASSPLFTSGTNTGELFF	-	TRBV18	TRBD2	TRBJ2-2
TGTGCCAGCAGCTTAAGGACAGGGGAGAGTCTGGAGACCCAGTACTTC	CASSLRTGESLETQYF	-	TRBV28	TRBD1	TRBJ2-5
TGTGCCAGCAGTGGGGACAGGGGGCGTAAAACGGTAGGGTATCGGCCCCAGCATTTT	CASSGDRGRKTVGYRPQHF	-	TRBV28	TRBD1	TRBJ1-5
TGTGCCTGGAGTTTCCCACTAAGTGGGTACGAGCAGTACTTC	CAWSFPLSGYEQYF	-	TRBV30	-	TRBJ2-7
TGCAGCGTTGAGGGCCAGACGAACACTGAAGCTTTCTTT	CSVEGQTNTEAFF	-	TRBV29-1	-	TRBJ1-1
TGTGCCAGCAGTGAGACTAGCGGGAGGTTTGAGCAGTTCTTC	CASSETSGRFEQFF	-	TRBV25-1	TRBD2	TRBJ2-1
TGTGCCAGTACCCGTCAGGGAACGTTGAGCTACGAGCAGTACTTC	CASTRQGTLSYEQYF	-	TRBV6-1	-	TRBJ2-7
TGTGCCAGTAGTATAGCCGAGGGGGCCGCAGATACGCAGTATTTT	CASSIAEGAADTQYF	-	TRBV19	TRBD1	TRBJ2-3
TGTGCCATCAGCGAACAGGGGGCAATCTACGAGCAGTACTTC	CAISEQGAIYEQYF	-	TRBV10-3	TRBD1	TRBJ2-7
TGTGCCAGCAGAGAAGGCAGGGACTATGGCTACACCTTC	CASREGRDYGYTF	-	TRBV7-2	-	TRBJ1-2
TGTGCCAGCAGTTACGCTGCCAGGAATGAAAAACTGTTTTTT	CASSYAARNEKLFF	-	TRBV6-5	-	TRBJ1-4
TGTGCCAGCAGCTTAGGTACTAGCGGGAGGTCAGATACGCAGTATTTT	CASSLGTSGRSDTQYF	-	TRBV7-9	TRBD2	TRBJ2-3
TGTGCCAGCAGTTACACGCCTCGGGCGGGGCAGTACTTC	CASSYTPRAGQYF	-	TRBV6-6	-	TRBJ2-7
TGTGCCACCAGCAGAGATCGGGCGGGAGAGCAGTACTTC	CATSRDRAGEQYF	-	TRBV15	-	TRBJ2-7
TGTGCCAGCAGTTCGCATGGGAGGGCCGAAGCTTTCTTT	CASSSHGRAEAFF	-	TRBV27	-	TRBJ1-1
TGTGCCAGTAGTGCGTTAGCGGGAGGGCCCCCAGAGACCCAGTACTTC	CASSALAGGPPETQYF	-	TRBV19	TRBD2	TRBJ2-5
TGCGCCAGCAGCCAAGGTTCCGGGAGAGAGCAGTTCTTC	CASSQGSGREQFF	-	TRBV4-3	-	TRBJ2-1
TGTGCCAGCAGGGGACAGGACCTCCGATATACGCAGTATTTT	CASRGQDLRYTQYF	-	TRBV7-2	TRBD1	TRBJ2-3
TGCAGCGTTCTACTAGCGGGTACCTACGAGCAGTACTTC	CSVLLAGTYEQYF	-	TRBV29-1	TRBD2	TRBJ2-7
TGTGCCAGCAGCTTCCCCGGGACTAGCGGGAGGGGAAATGAGCAGTTCTTC	CASSFPGTSGRGNEQFF	-	TRBV7-9	TRBD2	TRBJ2-1
TGTGCCAGCAGTGCCCAGGAGACCCAGCATTTT	CASSAQETQHF	-	TRBV6-5	-	TRBJ1-5
TGTGCCATTGGCGGGAGGATTGAGCAGTTCTTC	CAIGGRIEQFF	-	TRBV10-3	TRBD2	TRBJ2-1
TGCGCCAGCAGTGAGACTAGCGGGGACTACAATGAGCAGTTCTTC	CASSETSGDYNEQFF	-	TRBV10-1	TRBD2	TRBJ2-1